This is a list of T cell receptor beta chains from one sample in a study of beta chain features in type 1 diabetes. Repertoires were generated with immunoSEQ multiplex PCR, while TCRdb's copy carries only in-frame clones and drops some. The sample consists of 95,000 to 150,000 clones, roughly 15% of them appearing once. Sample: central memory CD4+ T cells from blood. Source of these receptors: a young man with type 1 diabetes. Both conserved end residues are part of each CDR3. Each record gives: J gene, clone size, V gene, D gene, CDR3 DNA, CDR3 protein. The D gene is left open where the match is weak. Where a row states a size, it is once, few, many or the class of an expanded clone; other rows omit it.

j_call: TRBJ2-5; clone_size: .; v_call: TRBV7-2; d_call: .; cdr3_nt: TGTGCCAGCAGCTTAGTTGGTCTGTACCAAGAGACCCAGTACTTC; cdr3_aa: CASSLVGLYQETQYF
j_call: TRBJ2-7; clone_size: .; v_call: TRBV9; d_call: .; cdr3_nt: TGTGCCAGCAGCGTAGGATTTGGAAGGGGAGATTCCACGTACGAGCAGTACTTC; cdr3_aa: CASSVGFGRGDSTYEQYF
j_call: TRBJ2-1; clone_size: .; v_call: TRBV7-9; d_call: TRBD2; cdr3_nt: TGTGCCAGCAGCGGATGGACTAGCGGGGGACCCCATGAGCAGTTCTTC; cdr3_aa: CASSGWTSGGPHEQFF
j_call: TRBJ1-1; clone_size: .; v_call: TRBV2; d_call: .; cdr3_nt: TGTGCCAGCAGGACGTACACTGAAGCTTTCTTT; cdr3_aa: CASRTYTEAFF
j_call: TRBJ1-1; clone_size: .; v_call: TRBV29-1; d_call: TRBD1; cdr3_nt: TGCAGCGTAGGGACAGTTTCGGACACTGAAGCTTTCTTT; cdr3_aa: CSVGTVSDTEAFF
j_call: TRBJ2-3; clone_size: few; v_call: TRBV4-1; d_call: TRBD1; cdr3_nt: TGCGCCAGCAGCCTGGGGACAGACGATACGCAGTATTTT; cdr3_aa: CASSLGTDDTQYF
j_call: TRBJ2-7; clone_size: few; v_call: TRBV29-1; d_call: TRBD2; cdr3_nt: TGCAGCGTTGGGAAAGACTCAACTAGCGGGGGCGAGCAGTACTTC; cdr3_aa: CSVGKDSTSGGEQYF
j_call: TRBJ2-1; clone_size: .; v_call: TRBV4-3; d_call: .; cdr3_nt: TGCGCCAGCAGTCCAACGGTCGGCTCCTACAATGAGCAGTTCTTC; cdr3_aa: CASSPTVGSYNEQFF
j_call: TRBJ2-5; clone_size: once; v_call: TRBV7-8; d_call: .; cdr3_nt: TGTGCCAGCAGCTTAGTATCGGGTATCGAGACCCAGTACTTC; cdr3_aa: CASSLVSGIETQYF
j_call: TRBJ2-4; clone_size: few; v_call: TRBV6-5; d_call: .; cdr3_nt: TGTGCCAGCAGTACGACAGGATTTAAAAACATTCAGTACTTC; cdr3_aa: CASSTTGFKNIQYF
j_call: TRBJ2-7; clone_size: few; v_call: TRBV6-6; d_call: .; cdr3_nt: TGTGCCAGCAGCCGGAGTGTTAGGAACGAGCAGTACTTC; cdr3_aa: CASSRSVRNEQYF
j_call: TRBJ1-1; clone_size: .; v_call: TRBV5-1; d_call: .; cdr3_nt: TGCGCCAGCAGGGGTCCCAGGGAGGACACTGAAGCTTTCTTT; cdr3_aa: CASRGPREDTEAFF
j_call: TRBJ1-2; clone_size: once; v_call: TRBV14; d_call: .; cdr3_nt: TGTGCCAGCAGCCACCGGGACTATGGCTACACCTTC; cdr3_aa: CASSHRDYGYTF
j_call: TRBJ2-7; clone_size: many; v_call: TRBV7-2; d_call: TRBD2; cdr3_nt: TGTGCCAGCAGCGCCTCTAGCGGGGGCCGCTGGGAGCAGTACTTC; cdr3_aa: CASSASSGGRWEQYF
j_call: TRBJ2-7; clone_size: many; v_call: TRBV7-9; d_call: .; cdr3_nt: TGTGCCAGCAGCTTAGCGGCGCAGGGCTACGAGCAGTACTTC; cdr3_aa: CASSLAAQGYEQYF
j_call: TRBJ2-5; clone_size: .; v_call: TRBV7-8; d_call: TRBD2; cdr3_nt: TGTGCCAGCAGCTTAGCTAGCGGGGAGACCCAGTACTTC; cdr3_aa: CASSLASGETQYF
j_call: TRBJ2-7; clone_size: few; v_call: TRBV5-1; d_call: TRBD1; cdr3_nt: TGCGCCAGCGCAGAAACAGGGGACCGGGAGCAGTACTTC; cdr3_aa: CASAETGDREQYF
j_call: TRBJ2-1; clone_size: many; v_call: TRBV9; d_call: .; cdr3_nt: TGTGCCAGCAGCGTAGAGGTAAGGGATGAGCAGTTCTTC; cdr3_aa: CASSVEVRDEQFF
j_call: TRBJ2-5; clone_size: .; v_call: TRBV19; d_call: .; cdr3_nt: TGTGCCAGTAACGACCGGGGCAGGGTGAGTCCGGAGACCCAGTACTTC; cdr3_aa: CASNDRGRVSPETQYF
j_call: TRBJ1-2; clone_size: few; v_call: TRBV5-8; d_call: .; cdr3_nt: TGTGCCAGCAGCGGGGACGGTACTAACTATGGCTACACCTTC; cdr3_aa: CASSGDGTNYGYTF
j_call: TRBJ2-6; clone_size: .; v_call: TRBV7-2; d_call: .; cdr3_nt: TGTGCCAGCAGCGCACACCAGGGTGGGAGCTCTGGGGCCAACGTCCTGACTTTC; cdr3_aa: CASSAHQGGSSGANVLTF
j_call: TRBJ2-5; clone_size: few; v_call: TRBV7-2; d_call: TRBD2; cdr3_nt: TGTGCCAGCAGCCCCCAAGAGGGAGGGAGAGAGACCCAGTACTTC; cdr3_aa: CASSPQEGGRETQYF
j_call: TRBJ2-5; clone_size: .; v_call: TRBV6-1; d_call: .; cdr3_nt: TGTGCCAGCAGTATGCTACAGGGTCGGGCCCAGTACTTC; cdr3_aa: CASSMLQGRAQYF
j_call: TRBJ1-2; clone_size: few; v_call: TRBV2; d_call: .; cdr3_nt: TGTGCCAGCAGGGGGGATACTGGGACCCATGGCTACACCTTC; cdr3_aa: CASRGDTGTHGYTF
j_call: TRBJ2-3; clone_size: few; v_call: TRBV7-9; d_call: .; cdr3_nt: TGTGCCAGCAGCTTAGAGGCCAGCACAGATACGCAGTATTTT; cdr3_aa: CASSLEASTDTQYF
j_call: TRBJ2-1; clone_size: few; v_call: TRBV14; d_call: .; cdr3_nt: TGTGCCAGCAGCCAGGTAGGCAATGAGCAGTTCTTC; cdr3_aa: CASSQVGNEQFF
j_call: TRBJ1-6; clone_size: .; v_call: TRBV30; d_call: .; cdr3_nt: TGTGCCTGGAGCCAGGGTGCGTCACCCCTCCACTTT; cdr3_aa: CAWSQGASPLHF
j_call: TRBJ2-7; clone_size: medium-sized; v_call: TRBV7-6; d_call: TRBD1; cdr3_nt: TGTGCCAGCAGCTGGGGACAGACCTACGAGCAGTACTTC; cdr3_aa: CASSWGQTYEQYF
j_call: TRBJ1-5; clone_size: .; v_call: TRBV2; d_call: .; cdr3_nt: TGTGCCAGCACCGACAGTAGCAATCAGCCCCAGCATTTT; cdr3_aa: CASTDSSNQPQHF
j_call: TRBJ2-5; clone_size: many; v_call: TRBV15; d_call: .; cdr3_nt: TGTGCCACCAGCAGAGACAGGGGAGGGGAGACCCAGTACTTC; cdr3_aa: CATSRDRGGETQYF
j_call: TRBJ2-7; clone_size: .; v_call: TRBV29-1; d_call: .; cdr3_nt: TGCAGCGTGGAATCCCGAGCAGGGGCGATCAACGAGCAGTACTTC; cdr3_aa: CSVESRAGAINEQYF
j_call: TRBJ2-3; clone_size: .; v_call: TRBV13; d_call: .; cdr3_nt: TGTGCCAGCAGCTATGGACTCGCCTCTAGCACAGATACGCAGTATTTT; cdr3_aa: CASSYGLASSTDTQYF
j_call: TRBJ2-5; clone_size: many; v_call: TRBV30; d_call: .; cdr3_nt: TGTGCCTGGAGTGGCGCGGACCAAGAGACCCAGTACTTC; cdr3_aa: CAWSGADQETQYF
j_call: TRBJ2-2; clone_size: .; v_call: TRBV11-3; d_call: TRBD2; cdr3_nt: TGTGCCAGCAGCTTGTTAGCGGGGGACACCGGGGAGCTGTTTTTT; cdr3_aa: CASSLLAGDTGELFF
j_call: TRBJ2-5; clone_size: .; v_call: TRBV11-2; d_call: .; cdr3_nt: TGTGCCAGCAGCTTAGTGAACAGGGGAGGGACCCAGTACTTC; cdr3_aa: CASSLVNRGGTQYF
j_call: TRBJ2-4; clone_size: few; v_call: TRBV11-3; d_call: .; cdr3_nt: TGTGCCAGCAGCGGGAATGAAAACATTCAGTACTTC; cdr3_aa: CASSGNENIQYF
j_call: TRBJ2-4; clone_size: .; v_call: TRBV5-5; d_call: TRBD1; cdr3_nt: TGTGCCAGCAGCGGGACAGACAAAAACATTCAGTACTTC; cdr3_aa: CASSGTDKNIQYF
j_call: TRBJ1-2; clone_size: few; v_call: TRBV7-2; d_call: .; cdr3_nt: TGTGCCAGCAGCACACGTCCGAGTGGCTACACCTTC; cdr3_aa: CASSTRPSGYTF
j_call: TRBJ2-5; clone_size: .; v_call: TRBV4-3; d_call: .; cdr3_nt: TGCGCCAGCAGCCAAAAGGGGGGGGCGACAGAGACCCAGTACTTC; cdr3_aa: CASSQKGGATETQYF
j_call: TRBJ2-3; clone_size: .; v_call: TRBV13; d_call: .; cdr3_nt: TGTGCCAGCAGCTTAGTGGCGCTCACAGATACGCAGTATTTT; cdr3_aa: CASSLVALTDTQYF
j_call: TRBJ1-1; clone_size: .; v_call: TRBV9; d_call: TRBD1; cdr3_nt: TGTGCCAGCGGGACAGGTTTGAACACTGAAGCTTTCTTT; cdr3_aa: CASGTGLNTEAFF
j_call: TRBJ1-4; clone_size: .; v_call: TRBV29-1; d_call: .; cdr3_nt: TGCAGCGTTGCCGGTGGGGAGATAGCAACTAATGAAAAACTGTTTTTT; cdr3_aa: CSVAGGEIATNEKLFF
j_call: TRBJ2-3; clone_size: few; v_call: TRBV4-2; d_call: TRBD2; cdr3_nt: TGTGCCAGCAGCCAAGGGTTAGCGGGGGGCAACACAGATACGCAGTATTTT; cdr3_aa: CASSQGLAGGNTDTQYF
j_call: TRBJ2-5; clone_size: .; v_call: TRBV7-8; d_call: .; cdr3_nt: TGTGCCAGCAGCCTAGAGGCGACGAGCGGAGAGACCCAGTACTTC; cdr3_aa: CASSLEATSGETQYF
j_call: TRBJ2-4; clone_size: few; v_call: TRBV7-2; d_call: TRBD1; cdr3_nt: TGTGCCAGCAGCTCACAGGGGATCGCCAAAAACATTCAGTACTTC; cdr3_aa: CASSSQGIAKNIQYF
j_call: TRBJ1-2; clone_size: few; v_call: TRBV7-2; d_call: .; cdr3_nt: TGTGCCAGCAGCTTAGGGGACGGCCATGAGGGCTACACCTTC; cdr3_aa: CASSLGDGHEGYTF
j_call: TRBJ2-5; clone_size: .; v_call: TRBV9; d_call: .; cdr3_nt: TGTGCCAGCAGCTTCCGGGACGGCTCGACGGCCCAGTACTTC; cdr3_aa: CASSFRDGSTAQYF
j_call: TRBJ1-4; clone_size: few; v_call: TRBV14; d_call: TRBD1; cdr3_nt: TGTGCCAGCAGCCTCACAGGGGCACCCGGCGGCGAAAAACTGTTTTTT; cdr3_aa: CASSLTGAPGGEKLFF
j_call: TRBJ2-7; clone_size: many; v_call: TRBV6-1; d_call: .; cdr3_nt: TGTGCCAGCAGTGAGTGGGTCGGGAACTACGAGCAGTACTTC; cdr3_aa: CASSEWVGNYEQYF
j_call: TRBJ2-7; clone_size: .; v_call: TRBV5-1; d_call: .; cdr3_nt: TGCGCCAGCAGCGTCAGGGGCTACGAGCAGTACTTC; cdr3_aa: CASSVRGYEQYF
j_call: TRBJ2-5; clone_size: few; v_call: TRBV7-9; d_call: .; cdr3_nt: TGTGCCAGCAGCTTATTTGGACTCCAAGAGACCCAGTACTTC; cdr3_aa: CASSLFGLQETQYF
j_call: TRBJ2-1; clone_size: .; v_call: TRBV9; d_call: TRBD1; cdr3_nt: TGTGCCAGCAGCTTAGGGGGACAGGGTTTCTCCAATGAGCAGTTCTTC; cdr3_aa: CASSLGGQGFSNEQFF
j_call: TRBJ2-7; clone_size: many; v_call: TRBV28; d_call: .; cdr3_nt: TGTGCCAGCAGTTTCCCGGACCGCAAACCCTCCTACGAGCAGTACTTC; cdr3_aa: CASSFPDRKPSYEQYF
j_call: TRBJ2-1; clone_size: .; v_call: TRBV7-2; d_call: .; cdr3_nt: TGTGCCAGCAGCTCCTTGGACAGAGGAAAAGCCTACAATGAGCAGTTCTTC; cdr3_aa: CASSSLDRGKAYNEQFF
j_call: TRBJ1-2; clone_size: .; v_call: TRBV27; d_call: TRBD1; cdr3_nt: TGTGCCAGCAGTCCTGACAGGGTAGGCCTCTATGGCTACACCTTC; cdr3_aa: CASSPDRVGLYGYTF